Listed below are T cell receptor beta chains from one sample, sequenced in a study of a mutant IDH1 vaccine in newly diagnosed glioma. Profiling relied on immunoSEQ multiplex PCR, and the TCRdb table lists in-frame clones only, not all of them. The sample includes around 32,000 clones, about four fifths of them seen just once. Which antigens these TCRs recognize remains unknown. The sample in question was PBMCs, obtained from a glioma patient whose treatment included an IDH1 peptide vaccine. These receptors came from a woman younger than 35 with glioma. The CDR3 runs from the conserved cysteine through the conserved F or W. A D gene is named only where the DNA matches it firmly. The size of a clone is reported for some rows only, either as once, few or many, or as a class for expanded clones.

V gene: TRBV7-9; J gene: TRBJ1-2; clone size: .; D gene: .; CDR3 DNA: TGTGCCAGCAGCTTAGGAAGCGGGGCCGATGGTCTCTATGGCTACACCTTC; CDR3 protein: CASSLGSGADGLYGYTF
V gene: TRBV13; J gene: TRBJ2-7; clone size: .; D gene: .; CDR3 DNA: TGTGCCAGCAGCTTAGTCGGGGGCGCAGGCCACGAGCAGTACTTC; CDR3 protein: CASSLVGGAGHEQYF
V gene: TRBV19; J gene: TRBJ1-5; clone size: .; D gene: TRBD1; CDR3 DNA: TGTGCCAGTAGTCAACAGGGGGCTGATCAGCCCCAGCATTTT; CDR3 protein: CASSQQGADQPQHF
V gene: TRBV5-4; J gene: TRBJ2-3; clone size: .; D gene: TRBD2; CDR3 DNA: TGTGCCAGCAGCTTGGATCTAGCGGGGGCTCGAGCAGATACGCAGTATTTT; CDR3 protein: CASSLDLAGARADTQYF
V gene: TRBV6-1; J gene: TRBJ1-6; clone size: few; D gene: .; CDR3 DNA: TGTGCCAGCAGTGCCCAGGTCAATTCACCCCTCCACTTT; CDR3 protein: CASSAQVNSPLHF
V gene: TRBV10-2; J gene: TRBJ1-3; clone size: .; D gene: .; CDR3 DNA: TGCGCCAGCAAGTTCACGGGTGGAAACACCATATATTTT; CDR3 protein: CASKFTGGNTIYF
V gene: TRBV19; J gene: TRBJ2-7; clone size: .; D gene: .; CDR3 DNA: TGTGCCAGTAGTATTTACGGGCAAGGGGAGTACTACGAGCAGTACTTC; CDR3 protein: CASSIYGQGEYYEQYF
V gene: TRBV10-3; J gene: TRBJ2-7; clone size: .; D gene: TRBD1; CDR3 DNA: TGTGCCATCAGAAAAGCCGGGACAGGGGTATCCGAGCAGTACTTC; CDR3 protein: CAIRKAGTGVSEQYF
V gene: TRBV27; J gene: TRBJ1-5; clone size: .; D gene: .; CDR3 DNA: TGTGCCAGCAGTTTAACCTTTAATCAGCCCCAGCATTTT; CDR3 protein: CASSLTFNQPQHF
V gene: TRBV4-1; J gene: TRBJ1-5; clone size: .; D gene: .; CDR3 DNA: TGCGCCAGCAGCCCCTATCCCAGGGGCTATCAGCCCCAGCATTTT; CDR3 protein: CASSPYPRGYQPQHF
V gene: TRBV13; J gene: TRBJ1-1; clone size: .; D gene: .; CDR3 DNA: TGTGCCAGCAGCTTAGGGGGCACAGGGAACACTGAAGCTTTCTTT; CDR3 protein: CASSLGGTGNTEAFF
V gene: TRBV15; J gene: TRBJ1-2; clone size: .; D gene: .; CDR3 DNA: TGTGCCACCAGCAGAAACCAGGGTAACTATGGCTACACCTTC; CDR3 protein: CATSRNQGNYGYTF
V gene: TRBV18; J gene: TRBJ1-6; clone size: once; D gene: .; CDR3 DNA: TGTGCCAGCTCGCAGGGCTGGGAGGGTCGGAATTCACCCCTCCACTTT; CDR3 protein: CASSQGWEGRNSPLHF
V gene: TRBV27; J gene: TRBJ1-2; clone size: .; D gene: .; CDR3 DNA: TGTGCCAGCAGCCCCACGGGACTTTATGGCTACACCTTC; CDR3 protein: CASSPTGLYGYTF
V gene: TRBV7-8; J gene: TRBJ2-1; clone size: .; D gene: TRBD1; CDR3 DNA: TGTGCCAGCAGCGTAAGGACAGGGGACCACAATGAGCAGTTCTTC; CDR3 protein: CASSVRTGDHNEQFF
V gene: TRBV5-1; J gene: TRBJ2-2; clone size: .; D gene: .; CDR3 DNA: TGCGCCAGCAGATACAGGGTTGGAACCGGGGAGCTGTTTTTT; CDR3 protein: CASRYRVGTGELFF
V gene: TRBV6-7; J gene: TRBJ1-1; clone size: .; D gene: .; CDR3 DNA: TGTGCCAGCAGTTACTCGCGTAGGAACACTGAAGCTTTCTTT; CDR3 protein: CASSYSRRNTEAFF
V gene: TRBV19; J gene: TRBJ1-1; clone size: .; D gene: .; CDR3 DNA: TGTGCCGGTAGTATCAAGCCGGACACTGAAGCTTTCTTT; CDR3 protein: CAGSIKPDTEAFF
V gene: TRBV4-1; J gene: TRBJ2-1; clone size: .; D gene: .; CDR3 DNA: TGCGCCAGCAGCCTGCAAACTGACGGCCACTACAATGAGCAGTTCTTC; CDR3 protein: CASSLQTDGHYNEQFF
V gene: TRBV19; J gene: TRBJ2-7; clone size: .; D gene: TRBD1; CDR3 DNA: TGTGCCAGTAGTCTTGGGACAGGGAGCTACGAGCAGTACTTC; CDR3 protein: CASSLGTGSYEQYF
V gene: TRBV6-5; J gene: TRBJ1-1; clone size: .; D gene: .; CDR3 DNA: TGTGCCAGCGTAAATCGGGGCGTCGGTGAAGCTTTCTTT; CDR3 protein: CASVNRGVGEAFF
V gene: TRBV9; J gene: TRBJ2-5; clone size: .; D gene: .; CDR3 DNA: TGTGCCAGCAGTCCAGGGTCGCCGGAGACCCAGTACTTC; CDR3 protein: CASSPGSPETQYF
V gene: TRBV7-6; J gene: TRBJ2-4; clone size: .; D gene: TRBD2; CDR3 DNA: TGTGCCAGCAGCTCCCAAAGGGAGGGGTTGGCCAAAAACATTCAGTACTTC; CDR3 protein: CASSSQREGLAKNIQYF
V gene: TRBV6-1; J gene: TRBJ2-1; clone size: .; D gene: TRBD2; CDR3 DNA: TGTGCCAGCAGTGATAAGCGGGGGGGGTCCTACAATGAGCAGTTCTTC; CDR3 protein: CASSDKRGGSYNEQFF
V gene: TRBV5-1; J gene: TRBJ2-7; clone size: .; D gene: .; CDR3 DNA: TGCGCCAGCAGCTTTACACCCGGACACCCATACGAGCAGTACTTC; CDR3 protein: CASSFTPGHPYEQYF
V gene: TRBV30; J gene: TRBJ1-2; clone size: .; D gene: .; CDR3 DNA: TGTGCCTGGAGTGTAACCGGTGGGTTCTATGGCTACACCTTC; CDR3 protein: CAWSVTGGFYGYTF
V gene: TRBV5-6; J gene: TRBJ2-5; clone size: .; D gene: .; CDR3 DNA: TGTGCCAGCAGCTTGGAGGAGAACAGGGCCTTCCAAGAGACCCAGTACTTC; CDR3 protein: CASSLEENRAFQETQYF
V gene: TRBV5-6; J gene: TRBJ2-4; clone size: .; D gene: TRBD2; CDR3 DNA: TGTGCCAGCACGCAAAGCGGGAGCAACATTCAGTACTTC; CDR3 protein: CASTQSGSNIQYF
V gene: TRBV10-3; J gene: TRBJ1-4; clone size: .; D gene: .; CDR3 DNA: TGTGCCATCAGTGAGTCGAGGGGTAATGAAAAACTGTTTTTT; CDR3 protein: CAISESRGNEKLFF
V gene: TRBV19; J gene: TRBJ2-7; clone size: .; D gene: .; CDR3 DNA: TGTGCCAGTAGTATAAATTCGGCCTACGAGCAGTACTTC; CDR3 protein: CASSINSAYEQYF
V gene: TRBV6-4; J gene: TRBJ1-2; clone size: .; D gene: .; CDR3 DNA: TGTGCCAGCAGTGAAACGGGGATTGCGTTCAGCGGCTACACCTTC; CDR3 protein: CASSETGIAFSGYTF
V gene: TRBV5-4; J gene: TRBJ2-2; clone size: .; D gene: .; CDR3 DNA: TGTGCCAGCAGCTTGGGGGGGCGGGACACCGGGGAGCTGTTTTTT; CDR3 protein: CASSLGGRDTGELFF
V gene: TRBV7-6; J gene: TRBJ2-3; clone size: .; D gene: .; CDR3 DNA: TGTGCCAGCAGCTTAGGGCGCACAGATACGCAGTATTTT; CDR3 protein: CASSLGRTDTQYF
V gene: TRBV5-5; J gene: TRBJ2-1; clone size: .; D gene: TRBD1; CDR3 DNA: TGTGCCAGCAGAACAGGGGGTCCGTACAATGAGCAGTTCTTC; CDR3 protein: CASRTGGPYNEQFF
V gene: TRBV9; J gene: TRBJ2-3; clone size: .; D gene: TRBD2; CDR3 DNA: TGTGCCAGCAGCGTATTGCAGGGGAGCGGGAGCTTCGCAGATACGCAGTATTTT; CDR3 protein: CASSVLQGSGSFADTQYF
V gene: TRBV11-2; J gene: TRBJ1-5; clone size: .; D gene: TRBD1; CDR3 DNA: TGTGCCAGCAGCTTGGACAGGGCTCAGCCCCAGCATTTT; CDR3 protein: CASSLDRAQPQHF
V gene: TRBV19; J gene: TRBJ2-7; clone size: .; D gene: TRBD2; CDR3 DNA: TGTGCCAGTAGTATAGGTCCGGGAGGCTACGAGCAGTACTTC; CDR3 protein: CASSIGPGGYEQYF
V gene: TRBV28; J gene: TRBJ2-7; clone size: .; D gene: .; CDR3 DNA: TGTGCCACCAAACCCACACCCGGGACGGACCAATCCTACGAGCAGTACTTC; CDR3 protein: CATKPTPGTDQSYEQYF
V gene: TRBV30; J gene: TRBJ2-2; clone size: .; D gene: .; CDR3 DNA: TGTGCCTGGAGCAGCTTTGCGAACACCGGGGAGCTGTTTTTT; CDR3 protein: CAWSSFANTGELFF
V gene: TRBV19; J gene: TRBJ1-2; clone size: .; D gene: .; CDR3 DNA: TGTGCCAGTGAAAAGGAACTTCGGCGGGGTGGCTACACCTTC; CDR3 protein: CASEKELRRGGYTF